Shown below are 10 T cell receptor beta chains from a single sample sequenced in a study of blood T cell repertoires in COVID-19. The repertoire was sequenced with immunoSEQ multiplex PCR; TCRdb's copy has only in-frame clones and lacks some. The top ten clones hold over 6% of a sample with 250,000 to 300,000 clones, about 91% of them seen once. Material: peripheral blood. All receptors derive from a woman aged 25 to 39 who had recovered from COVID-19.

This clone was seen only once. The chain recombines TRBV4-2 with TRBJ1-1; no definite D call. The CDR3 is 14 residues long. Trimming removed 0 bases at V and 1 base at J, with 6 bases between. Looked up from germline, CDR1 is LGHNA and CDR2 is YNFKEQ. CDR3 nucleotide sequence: TGTGCCAGCAGCCAAGATCCCAGGAACACTGAAGCTTTCTTT. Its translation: CASSQDPRNTEAFF.

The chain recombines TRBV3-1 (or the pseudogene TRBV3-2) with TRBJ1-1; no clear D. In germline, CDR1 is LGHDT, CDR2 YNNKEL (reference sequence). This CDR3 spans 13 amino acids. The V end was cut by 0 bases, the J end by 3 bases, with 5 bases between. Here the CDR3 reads CASSQEGDTEAFF. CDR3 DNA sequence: TGTGCCAGCAGCCAAGAAGGAGACACTGAAGCTTTCTTT.

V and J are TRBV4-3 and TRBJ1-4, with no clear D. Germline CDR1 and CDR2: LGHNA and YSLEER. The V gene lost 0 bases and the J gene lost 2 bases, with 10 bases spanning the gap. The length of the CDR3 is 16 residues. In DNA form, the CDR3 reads TGCGCCAGCAGCCAAGATTTATTCCCGACTAATGAAAAACTGTTTTTT. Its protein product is CASSQDLFPTNEKLFF.

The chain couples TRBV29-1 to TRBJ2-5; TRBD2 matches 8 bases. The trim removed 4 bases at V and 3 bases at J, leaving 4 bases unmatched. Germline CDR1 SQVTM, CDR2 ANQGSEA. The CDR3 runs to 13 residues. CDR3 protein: CSVALGGEETQYF. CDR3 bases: TGCAGCGTTGCCCTCGGGGGGGAAGAGACCCAGTACTTC.

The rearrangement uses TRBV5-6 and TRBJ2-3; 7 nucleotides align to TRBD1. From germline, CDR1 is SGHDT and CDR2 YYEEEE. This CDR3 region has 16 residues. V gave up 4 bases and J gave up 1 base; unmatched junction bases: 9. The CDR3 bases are TGTGCCAGCAGCCGGTACAGGGGTCGGGGCACAGATACGCAGTATTTT. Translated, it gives CASSRYRGRGTDTQYF.

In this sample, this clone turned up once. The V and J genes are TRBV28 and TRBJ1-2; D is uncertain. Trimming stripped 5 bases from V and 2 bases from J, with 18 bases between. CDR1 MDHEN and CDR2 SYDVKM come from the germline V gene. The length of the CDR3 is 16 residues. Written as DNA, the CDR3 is TGTGCCAGCAGTCTTACCCCCCCGGGGAGGAACTATGGCTACACCTTC. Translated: CASSLTPPGRNYGYTF.

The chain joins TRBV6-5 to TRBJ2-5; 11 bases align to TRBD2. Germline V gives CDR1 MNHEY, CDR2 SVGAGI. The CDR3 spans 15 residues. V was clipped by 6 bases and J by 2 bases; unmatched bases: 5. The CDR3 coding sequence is TGTGCCAGCAGCAGACTAGCGGGGACTCAAGAGACCCAGTACTTC. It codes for CASSRLAGTQETQYF.

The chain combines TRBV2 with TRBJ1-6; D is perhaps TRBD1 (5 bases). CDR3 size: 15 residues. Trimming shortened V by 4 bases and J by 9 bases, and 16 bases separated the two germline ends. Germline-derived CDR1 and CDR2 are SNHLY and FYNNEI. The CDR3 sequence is CASSAAGRIGSPLHF. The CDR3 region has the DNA TGTGCCAGCAGTGCTGCAGGGAGGATAGGTTCACCCCTCCACTTT.

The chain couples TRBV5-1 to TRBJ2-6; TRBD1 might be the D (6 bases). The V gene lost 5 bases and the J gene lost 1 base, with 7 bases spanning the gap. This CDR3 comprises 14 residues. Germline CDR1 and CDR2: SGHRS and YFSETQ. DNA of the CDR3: TGCGCCAGCAGACAGGGATCTGGGGCCAACGTCCTGACTTTC. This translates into CASRQGSGANVLTF.

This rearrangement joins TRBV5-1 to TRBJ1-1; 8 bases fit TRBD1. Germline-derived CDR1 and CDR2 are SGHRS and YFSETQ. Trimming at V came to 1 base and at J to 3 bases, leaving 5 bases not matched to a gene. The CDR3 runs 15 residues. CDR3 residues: CASSLLYRGDTEAFF. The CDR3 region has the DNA TGCGCCAGCAGCTTGTTATACAGGGGGGACACTGAAGCTTTCTTT.